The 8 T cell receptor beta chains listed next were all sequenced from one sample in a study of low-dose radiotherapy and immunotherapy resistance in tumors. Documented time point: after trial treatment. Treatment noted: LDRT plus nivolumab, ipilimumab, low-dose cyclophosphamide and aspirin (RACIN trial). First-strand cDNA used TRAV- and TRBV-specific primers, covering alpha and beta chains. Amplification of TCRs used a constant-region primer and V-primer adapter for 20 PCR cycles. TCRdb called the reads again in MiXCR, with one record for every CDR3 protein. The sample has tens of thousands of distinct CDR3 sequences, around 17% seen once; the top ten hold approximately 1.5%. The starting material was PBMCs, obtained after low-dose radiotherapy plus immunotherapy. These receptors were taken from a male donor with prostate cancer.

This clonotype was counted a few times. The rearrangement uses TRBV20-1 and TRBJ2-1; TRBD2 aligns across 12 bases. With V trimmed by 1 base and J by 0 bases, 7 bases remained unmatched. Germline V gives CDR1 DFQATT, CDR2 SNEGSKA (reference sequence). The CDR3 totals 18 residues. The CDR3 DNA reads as TGCAGTGCTAGAGCCGGGACTAGCGGGCTAAGCTCCTACAATGAGCAGTTCTTC. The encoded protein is CSARAGTSGLSSYNEQFF.

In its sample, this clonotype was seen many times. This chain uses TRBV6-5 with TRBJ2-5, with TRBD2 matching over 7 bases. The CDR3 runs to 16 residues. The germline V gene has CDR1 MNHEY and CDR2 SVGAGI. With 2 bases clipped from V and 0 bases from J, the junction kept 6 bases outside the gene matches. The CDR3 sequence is CASSYLSSGHQETQYF. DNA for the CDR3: TGTGCCAGCAGTTACCTCTCTAGCGGCCACCAAGAGACCCAGTACTTC.

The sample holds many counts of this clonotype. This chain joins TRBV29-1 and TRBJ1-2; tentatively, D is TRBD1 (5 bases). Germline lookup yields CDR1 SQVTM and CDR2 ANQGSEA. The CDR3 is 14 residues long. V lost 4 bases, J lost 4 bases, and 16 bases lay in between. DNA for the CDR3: TGCAGCGTTGCGAAGCAACCAGGGCGCTATGGCTACACCTTC. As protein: CSVAKQPGRYGYTF.

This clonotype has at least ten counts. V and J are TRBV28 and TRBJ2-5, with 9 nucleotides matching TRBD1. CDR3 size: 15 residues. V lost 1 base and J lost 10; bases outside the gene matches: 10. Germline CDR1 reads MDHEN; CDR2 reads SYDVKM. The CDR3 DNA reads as TGTGCCAGCAGTTTATTCACGGGACAGGGAGACGTCCAGTACTTC. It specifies CASSLFTGQGDVQYF.

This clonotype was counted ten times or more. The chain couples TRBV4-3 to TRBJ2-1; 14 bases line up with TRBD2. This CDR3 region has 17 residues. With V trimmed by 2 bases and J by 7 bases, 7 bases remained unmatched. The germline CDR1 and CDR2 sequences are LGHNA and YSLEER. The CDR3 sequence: CASSQRKGLAGANEQFF. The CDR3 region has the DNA TGCGCCAGCAGCCAACGAAAGGGACTAGCGGGAGCAAATGAGCAGTTCTTC.

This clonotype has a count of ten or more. The CDR3 DNA reads as TGTGCCAGCACTATTGCGAGCGAGGGGGAGGTCACAGATACGCAGTATTTT. This translates into CASTIASEGEVTDTQYF. The rearrangement links TRBV28 to TRBJ2-3; either TRBD1 or TRBD2 may supply D (6 bases each). Germline V gene data show CDR1 as MDHEN and CDR2 as SYDVKM. Trimming removed 7 bases from V and 2 bases from J, with 22 bases in between. CDR3 length: 17 amino acids.

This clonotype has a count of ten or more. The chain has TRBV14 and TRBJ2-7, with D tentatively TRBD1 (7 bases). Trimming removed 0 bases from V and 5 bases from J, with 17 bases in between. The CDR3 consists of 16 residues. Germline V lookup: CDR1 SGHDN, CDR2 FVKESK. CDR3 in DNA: TGTGCCAGCAGCCAAGAATCCGACAGGGACTCTCACGAGCAGTACTTC. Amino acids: CASSQESDRDSHEQYF. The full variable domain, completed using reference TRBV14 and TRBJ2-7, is EAGVTQFPSHSVIEKGQTVTLRCDPISGHDNLYWYRRVMGKEIKFLLHFVKESKQDESGMPNNRFLAERTGGTYSTLKVQPAELEDSGVYFCASSQESDRDSHEQYFGPGTRLTVT.

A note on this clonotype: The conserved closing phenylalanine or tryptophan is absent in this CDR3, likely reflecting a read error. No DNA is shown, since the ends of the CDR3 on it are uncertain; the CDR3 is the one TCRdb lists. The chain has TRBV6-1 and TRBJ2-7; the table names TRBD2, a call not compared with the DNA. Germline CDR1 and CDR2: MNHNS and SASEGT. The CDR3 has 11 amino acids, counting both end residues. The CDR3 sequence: CASSEGQRRLL.